These 10 T cell receptor beta chains came from one sample sequenced in a study of blood T cell repertoires in COVID-19. TCRdb's copy holds only in-frame clones and misses some; the assay was immunoSEQ multiplex PCR. The data show about 190,000 clones, with approximately 79% seen just once and roughly 12% held by the top ten. Material for sequencing was peripheral blood. The source is a woman in her fifties or sixties with acute or convalescent COVID-19.

The chain joins TRBV28 to TRBJ1-2; D remains unclear. V was shortened by 1 base and J by 6 bases, with 12 bases between the two germline ends. Germline CDR1 reads MDHEN; CDR2 reads SYDVKM. This CDR3 is built from 14 residues. The CDR3 here is CASSLSHELHGYTF. CDR3 in DNA: TGTGCCAGCAGTTTATCACATGAATTACATGGCTACACCTTC.

This clone showed up just a few times. The V call is TRBV15, the J call TRBJ1-5; weak D call: TRBD1 (6 bases). This CDR3 spans 18 amino acids. Trimming stripped 0 bases from V and 1 base from J, with 16 bases between. Germline CDR1 is LNHNV and CDR2 is YYDKDF (reference sequence). The CDR3 reads CATSRDLAGVGSNQPQHF. The CDR3 DNA reads TGTGCCACCAGCAGAGATCTGGCAGGGGTAGGAAGCAATCAGCCCCAGCATTTT. Complete variable domain (other parts from reference TRBV15 and TRBJ1-5): DAMVIQNPRYQVTQFGKPVTLSCSQTLNHNVMYWYQQKSSQAPKLLFHYYDKDFNNEADTPDNFQSRRPNTSFCFLDIRSPGLGDTAMYLCATSRDLAGVGSNQPQHFGDGTRLSIL.

This clone has more than one count but fewer than ten. The V call is TRBV11-3, the J call TRBJ2-3, with TRBD2 matching over 11 bases. V lost 3 bases, J lost 2 bases, and 7 bases stayed unmatched. CDR1 and CDR2 from the germline V gene are SGHNT and YENEEA. The length of the CDR3 is 17 residues. The DNA for the CDR3 is TGTGCCAGCAGCTTTGGACTAGCGGGTGCCTCCACAGATACGCAGTATTTT. Protein: CASSFGLAGASTDTQYF.

The CDR3 DNA sequence: TGTGCCAGCAGCGACGACGTTACCGGGACAGCTAATTCACCCCTCCACTTT. Amino acids: CASSDDVTGTANSPLHF. V and J are TRBV9 and TRBJ1-6; 7 positions agree with TRBD1. V shed 3 bases, J shed 6 bases, and the junction held 12 bases outside the gene matches. Germline CDR1 SGDLS, CDR2 YYNGEE. The CDR3 covers 17 residues.

This CDR3 reads CASSQEGGPFYEQYF. CDR3 in DNA: TGTGCCAGCAGCCAAGAGGGGGGGCCATTCTACGAGCAGTACTTC. The V call is TRBV5-6, the J call TRBJ2-7; TRBD2 might be the D (7 bases). V lost 4 bases to trimming and J lost 3 bases, with 17 bases between them. CDR1 and CDR2 (germline): SGHDT, YYEEEE. The CDR3 sequence is 15 residues long.

The rearrangement links TRBV3-1 (or the pseudogene TRBV3-2) to TRBJ1-2; D may be TRBD1 (5 bases). The length of the CDR3 is 11 residues. Germline values: CDR1 LGHDT, CDR2 YNNKEL (reference sequence). Trimming removed 2 bases from V and 10 bases from J, with 8 bases in between. The CDR3 DNA reads TGTGCCAGCAGCCAAAAGGGGCCCTACACCTTC. Translation: CASSQKGPYTF.

This clone was counted between two and nine times. V and J are TRBV11-2 and TRBJ2-7, with 8 positions matching TRBD2. J was trimmed by 2 bases and V by 3 bases; bases with no gene match: 3. In germline, CDR1 is SGHAT, CDR2 FQNNGV. This CDR3 spans 14 amino acids. The CDR3 sequence: CASSFERGTYEQYF. The CDR3 DNA reads as TGTGCCAGCAGCTTCGAGCGGGGGACCTACGAGCAGTACTTC.

This clone has a single count. This chain uses TRBV28 with TRBJ2-7; TRBD2 agrees at 7 bases. The CDR3 extends over 15 amino acids. J lost 4 bases, V lost 5 bases, and 11 bases had no gene match. CDR1 and CDR2 (germline): MDHEN, SYDVKM. The CDR3 loop is CASSIRLAEGYEQYF. The CDR3 nucleotides are TGTGCCAGCAGTATCAGGCTAGCGGAGGGGTACGAGCAGTACTTC. The full variable domain, in which reference TRBV28 and TRBJ2-7 provide the parts outside the CDR3, is DVKVTQSSRYLVKRTGEKVFLECVQDMDHENMFWYRQDPGLGLRLIYFSYDVKMKEKGDIPEGYSVSREKKERFSLILESASTNQTSMYLCASSIRLAEGYEQYFGPGTRLTVT.

The chain is built from TRBV5-4 and TRBJ2-3; D remains unclear. Germline CDR1 reads SGHNT; CDR2 reads YYREEE (reference sequence). Trimming shortened V by 0 bases and J by 0 bases, and 2 bases separated the two germline ends. This CDR3 region has 13 residues. The CDR3: CASSLASTDTQYF. The CDR3 DNA is TGTGCCAGCAGCTTGGCTAGCACAGATACGCAGTATTTT.

The chain couples TRBV6-6 to TRBJ2-3, with 9 bases that match TRBD1. Trimming took 9 bases from V and 1 from J; bases not matched to a gene: 8. Germline values: CDR1 MNHNY, CDR2 SVGAGI (reference sequence). The CDR3 runs 15 residues. The CDR3 here is CASVDRDRGTDTQYF. Written as DNA, the CDR3 is TGTGCCAGTGTTGACCGGGACAGGGGCACAGATACGCAGTATTTT.